This T cell receptor beta chain is drawn from a study of T cell responses to AZD1222 COVID-19 vaccine. Study outcomes and limitations: Only a handful of individuals given AZD1222 were seropositive at baseline. There were mostly white British donors and more females than males, and clonal diversity was possibly underestimated. Elevations in Spike-specific TCR breadth and depth followed administration of two AZD1222 doses. Repertoire samples came only from after the peak T cell response.

Sequencing used immunoSEQ multiplex PCR; TCRdb keeps in-frame clones, though not all of them. This sample has roughly 100,000 clones; roughly nine tenths occur once, and the top ten carry approximately 40%. A remark on this clone: Its antigen is as yet unknown. One end of the junction is discordant with germline, which a read error may explain.

The CDR3 extends over 17 amino acids. CDR1 MNHEY and CDR2 SMNVEV come from the germline V gene (reference sequence). The specimen comprised peripheral blood, sampled 28 days after the second AZD1222 dose. This clonotype was sampled from an adult who received the AZD1222 COVID-19 vaccine. The chain recombines TRBV27 with TRBJ2-6; 7 bases align to TRBD1. The DNA of the CDR3 is TGTGCCAGCAGTGACCGGGACAGAGGAGCTGGAGCCAACGTCCTGACTTTC. It translates to CASSDRDRGAGANVLTF.